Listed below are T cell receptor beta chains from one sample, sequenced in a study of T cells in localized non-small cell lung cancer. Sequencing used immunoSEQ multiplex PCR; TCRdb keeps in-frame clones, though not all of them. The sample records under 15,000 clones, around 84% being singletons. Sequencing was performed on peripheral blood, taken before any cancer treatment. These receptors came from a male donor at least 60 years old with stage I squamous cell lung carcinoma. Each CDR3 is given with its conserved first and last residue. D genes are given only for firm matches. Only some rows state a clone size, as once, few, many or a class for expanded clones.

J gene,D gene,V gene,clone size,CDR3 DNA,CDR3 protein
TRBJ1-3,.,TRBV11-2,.,TGTGCCAGCAGCTTTTCGACATCTGGAAACACCATATATTTT,CASSFSTSGNTIYF
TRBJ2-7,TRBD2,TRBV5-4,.,TGTGCCAGCAGCTTACCGGGACTAGGTTCCTACGAGCAGTACTTC,CASSLPGLGSYEQYF
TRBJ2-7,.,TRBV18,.,TGTGCCAGCTCACAGTTTACCGGGGAAACCTACGAGCAGTACTTC,CASSQFTGETYEQYF
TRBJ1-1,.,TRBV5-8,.,TGTGCCAGCAGCTTTGGCGGTAAAGCGCGGCGTACTGAAGCTTTCTTT,CASSFGGKARRTEAFF
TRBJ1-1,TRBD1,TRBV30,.,TGTGCCTGGAGGCAAACGGGACAGATGAACACTGAAGCTTTCTTT,CAWRQTGQMNTEAFF
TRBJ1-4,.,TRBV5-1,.,TGCGCCAGCAGCTTTGACATCCCTAATGAAAAACTGTTTTTT,CASSFDIPNEKLFF
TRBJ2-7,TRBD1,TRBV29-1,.,TGCAGCACCACACAGGGGGGCTCCTACGAGCAGTACTTC,CSTTQGGSYEQYF
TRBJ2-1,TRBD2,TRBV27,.,TGTGCCAGCAGTTTAGGAGCGGGAACCAACAATGAGCAGTTCTTC,CASSLGAGTNNEQFF
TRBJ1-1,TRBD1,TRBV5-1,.,TGCGCCAGCAGCTTGGTCGGACAGGGGGTGGGCACTGAAGCTTTCTTT,CASSLVGQGVGTEAFF
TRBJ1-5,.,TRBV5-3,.,TGTGCCAGCTCGGTCTGGCAGGTGGGTCGAGGCAATCAGCCCCAGCATTTT,CASSVWQVGRGNQPQHF
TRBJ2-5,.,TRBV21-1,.,TGTGCCAGCAGCAAAGGCGTCGGGGGACAAGAGACCCAGTACTTC,CASSKGVGGQETQYF
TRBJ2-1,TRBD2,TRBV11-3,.,TGTGCCAGCAGCTTAGCTAGCGGGAGGTTTAATGAGCAGTTCTTC,CASSLASGRFNEQFF
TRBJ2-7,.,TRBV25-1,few,TGTGCCAGCAGTGTCACAGGGACCTACGAGCAGTACTTC,CASSVTGTYEQYF
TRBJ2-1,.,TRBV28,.,TGTGCCAGCAGACCACCCCGTCGGGGCCTTCTGATAACAAGGTCCTACAATGAGCAGTTCTTC,CASRPPRRGLLITRSYNEQFF
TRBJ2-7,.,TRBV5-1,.,TGCGCCAGCAGCTTCGGGCCAGCCTACGAGCAGTACTTC,CASSFGPAYEQYF
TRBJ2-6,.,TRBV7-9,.,TGTGCCAGCAGCGCACAAGTAAGGGAACTCTCTGGGGCCAACGTCCTGACTTTC,CASSAQVRELSGANVLTF
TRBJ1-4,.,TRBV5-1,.,TGCGCCAGCAGCTTGGCCCACCTAACTAATGAAAAACTGTTTTTT,CASSLAHLTNEKLFF
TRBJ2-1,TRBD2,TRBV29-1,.,TGCAGCGTTGGGGCGGGAGGGGAGAATGAGCAGTTCTTC,CSVGAGGENEQFF
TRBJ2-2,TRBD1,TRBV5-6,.,TGTGCCAGCAGCTTGTACGGGACAGGGGGGACCACCGGGGAGCTGTTTTTT,CASSLYGTGGTTGELFF
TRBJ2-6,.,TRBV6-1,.,TGTGCCAGCAGTGCTTTACTATCCAACGTCCTGACTTTC,CASSALLSNVLTF
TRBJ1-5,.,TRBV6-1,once,TGTGCCAGCACTACAGGGACCCCCAATCAGCCCCAGCATTTT,CASTTGTPNQPQHF
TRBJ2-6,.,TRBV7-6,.,TGTGCCAGCAGCTCCGGGGGTTATGGGGCCAACGTCCTGACTTTC,CASSSGGYGANVLTF
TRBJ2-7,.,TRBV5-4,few,TGTGCCAGCAGCGTCCGGGACCAAAAACTTCGGGAGCAGTACTTC,CASSVRDQKLREQYF
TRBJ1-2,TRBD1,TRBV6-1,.,TGTGCCAGCAGACAGGACAGGGGGCTCTATGGCTACACCTTC,CASRQDRGLYGYTF
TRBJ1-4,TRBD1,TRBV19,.,TGTGCCAGTAGTATGGGACAGGGGGCTGAAAAACTGTTTTTT,CASSMGQGAEKLFF
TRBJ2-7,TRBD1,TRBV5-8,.,TGTGCCAGCAGCCGGGGACAGGACCCTACCTACGAGCAGTACTTC,CASSRGQDPTYEQYF
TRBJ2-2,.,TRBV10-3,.,TGTGCCATTGCCGTGGCGCTCGCGGCCGGGGAGCTGTTTTTT,CAIAVALAAGELFF
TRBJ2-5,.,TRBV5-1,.,TGCGCCAGCAGCTTGGAATGGACGGGGTACCAAGAGACCCAGTACTTC,CASSLEWTGYQETQYF
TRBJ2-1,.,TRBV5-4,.,TGTGCCAGCAGAGGGGACGCCAGCTCCTACAATGAGCAGTTCTTC,CASRGDASSYNEQFF
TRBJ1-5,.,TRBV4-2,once,TGTGCCAGCAGCCCAAGATTGTTACACGTCCCCAATCAGCCCCAGCATTTT,CASSPRLLHVPNQPQHF
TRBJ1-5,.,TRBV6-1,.,TGTGCCAGTCAGGATTTCAATCAGCCCCAGCATTTT,CASQDFNQPQHF
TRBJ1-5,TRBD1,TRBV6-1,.,TGTGCCAGCAGTCCTTCGACAGGGCTCTTTCAGCCCCAGCATTTT,CASSPSTGLFQPQHF
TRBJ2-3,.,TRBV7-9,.,TGTGCCAGCAGCCGCATGGAAGATACGCAGTATTTT,CASSRMEDTQYF
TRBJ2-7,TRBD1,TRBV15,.,TGTGCCACCAGCAGAGATGGGACAGGGTCACTAGACGAGCAGTACTTC,CATSRDGTGSLDEQYF
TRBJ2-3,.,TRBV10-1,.,TGCGCCAGCAGTGAGTCGGTAGGCTCTAGCACAGATACGCAGTATTTT,CASSESVGSSTDTQYF
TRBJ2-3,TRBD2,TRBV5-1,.,TGCGCCAGCAGCACCGGTGGGGGACTAGCGGGAGGCACAGATACGCAGTATTTT,CASSTGGGLAGGTDTQYF
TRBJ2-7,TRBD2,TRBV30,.,TGTGCCTGGAGTAGCGGGAGGTACGAGCAGTACTTC,CAWSSGRYEQYF
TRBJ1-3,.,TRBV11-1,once,TGTGCCAGCAGCTTATGGTCAGGGGCCGGAAACACCATATATTTT,CASSLWSGAGNTIYF
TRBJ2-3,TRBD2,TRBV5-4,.,TGTGCCAGCAGCAAACCCGGGACTAGCGGCACAGATACGCAGTATTTT,CASSKPGTSGTDTQYF
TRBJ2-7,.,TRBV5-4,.,TGTGCCAGCAGCGGGAGGTGGAACGAGCAGTACTTC,CASSGRWNEQYF
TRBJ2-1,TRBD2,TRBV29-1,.,TGCAGCGTGGGAAGCGGGAAGTGGCCAAACAATGAGCAGTTCTTC,CSVGSGKWPNNEQFF
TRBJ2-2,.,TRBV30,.,TGTGCCTGTGGGGCTACCGGGGAGCTGTTTTTT,CACGATGELFF
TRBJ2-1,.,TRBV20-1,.,TGCAGTGCCAACCGGAACAATGAGCAGTTCTTC,CSANRNNEQFF
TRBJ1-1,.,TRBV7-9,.,TGTGCCAGCAGCCCATACGGACCCGGGGGCACTGAAGCTTTCTTT,CASSPYGPGGTEAFF
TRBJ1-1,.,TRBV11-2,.,TGTGCCAGCAGCTGGGTAAACAGGGAAGCTTTCTTT,CASSWVNREAFF
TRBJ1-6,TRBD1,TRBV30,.,TGTGCCTGGAGGGACAGGGGGCTTTCACCCCTCCACTTT,CAWRDRGLSPLHF
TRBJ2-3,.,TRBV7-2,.,TGTGCCAGCAGCAGATCCGGGACTCAGAGCACAGATACGCAGTATTTT,CASSRSGTQSTDTQYF
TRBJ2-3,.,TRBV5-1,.,TGCGCCAGCAGCTATTTTGGAGAAACGGATACGCAGTATTTT,CASSYFGETDTQYF
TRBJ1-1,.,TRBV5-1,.,TGCGCCAGCGGATTCGAAAACACTGAAGCTTTCTTT,CASGFENTEAFF
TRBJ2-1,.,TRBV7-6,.,TGTGCCAGCGCCCCACGCAGGACACCGATCTCCTACAATGAGCAGTTCTTC,CASAPRRTPISYNEQFF
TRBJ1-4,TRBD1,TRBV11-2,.,TGTGCCAGCAGCCCCAACAGGGGGTACAGTACTAATGAAAAACTGTTTTTT,CASSPNRGYSTNEKLFF
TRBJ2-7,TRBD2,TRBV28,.,TGTGCCAGCAGTGTAAACCGACTAGCGGGTAGCTCCTACGAGCAGTACTTC,CASSVNRLAGSSYEQYF